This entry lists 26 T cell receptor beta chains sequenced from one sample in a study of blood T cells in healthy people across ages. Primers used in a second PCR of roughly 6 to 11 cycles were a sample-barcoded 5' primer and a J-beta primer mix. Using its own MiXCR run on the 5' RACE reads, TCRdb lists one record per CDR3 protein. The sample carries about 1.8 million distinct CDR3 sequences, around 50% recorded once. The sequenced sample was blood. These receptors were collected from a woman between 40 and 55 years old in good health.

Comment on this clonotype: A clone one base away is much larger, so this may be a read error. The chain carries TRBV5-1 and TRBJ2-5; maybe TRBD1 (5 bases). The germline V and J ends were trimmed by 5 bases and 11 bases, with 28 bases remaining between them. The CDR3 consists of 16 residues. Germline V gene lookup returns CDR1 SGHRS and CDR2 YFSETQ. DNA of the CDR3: TGCGCCAGCAGTGAAAACACAGCCTCTAAGGGGAATGAGCAGTACTTC. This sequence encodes CASSENTASKGNEQYF.

CDR3 sequence: CSARLAGRNEQFF. The CDR3 DNA is TGCAGTGCTAGACTAGCGGGACGAAATGAGCAGTTCTTC. The chain employs TRBV20-1 and TRBJ2-1; 9 positions agree with TRBD2. The CDR3 runs to 13 residues. Trimming took 2 bases from V and 7 from J; bases not matched to a gene: 3. Looked up from germline, CDR1 is DFQATT and CDR2 is SNEGSKA (reference sequence).

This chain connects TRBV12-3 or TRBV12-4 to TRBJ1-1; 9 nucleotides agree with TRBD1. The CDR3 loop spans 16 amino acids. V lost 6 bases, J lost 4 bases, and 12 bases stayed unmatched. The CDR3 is CASRRDRAILGTEAFF. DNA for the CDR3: TGTGCCAGCAGACGGGACAGGGCTATTTTGGGCACTGAAGCTTTCTTT.

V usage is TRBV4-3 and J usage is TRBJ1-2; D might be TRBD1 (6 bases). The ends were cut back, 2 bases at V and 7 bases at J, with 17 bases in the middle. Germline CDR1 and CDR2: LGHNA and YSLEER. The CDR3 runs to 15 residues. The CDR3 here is CASSQTRWRGGGYTF. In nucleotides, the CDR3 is TGCGCCAGCAGCCAAACCCGGTGGAGAGGGGGTGGCTACACCTTC.

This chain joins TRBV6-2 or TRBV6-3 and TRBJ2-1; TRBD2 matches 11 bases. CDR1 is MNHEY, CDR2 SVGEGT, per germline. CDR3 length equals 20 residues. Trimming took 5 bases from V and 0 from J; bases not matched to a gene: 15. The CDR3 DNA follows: TGTGCCAGCAGTCATACTAGCGGGGGCCGCCAATTACACTCCTACAATGAGCAGTTCTTC. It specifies CASSHTSGGRQLHSYNEQFF.

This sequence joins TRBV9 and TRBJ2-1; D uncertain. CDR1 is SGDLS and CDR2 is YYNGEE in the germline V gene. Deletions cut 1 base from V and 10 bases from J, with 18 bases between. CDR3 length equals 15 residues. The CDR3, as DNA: TGTGCCAGCAGCGTACAAAGTAACAGCCTTGGCGAGCAGTTCTTC. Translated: CASSVQSNSLGEQFF.

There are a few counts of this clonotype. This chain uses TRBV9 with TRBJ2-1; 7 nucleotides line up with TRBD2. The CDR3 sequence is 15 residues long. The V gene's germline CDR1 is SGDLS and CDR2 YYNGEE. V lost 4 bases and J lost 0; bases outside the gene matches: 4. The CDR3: CASSPSSGSYNEQFF. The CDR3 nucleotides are TGTGCCAGCAGCCCTTCTAGCGGCTCCTACAATGAGCAGTTCTTC.

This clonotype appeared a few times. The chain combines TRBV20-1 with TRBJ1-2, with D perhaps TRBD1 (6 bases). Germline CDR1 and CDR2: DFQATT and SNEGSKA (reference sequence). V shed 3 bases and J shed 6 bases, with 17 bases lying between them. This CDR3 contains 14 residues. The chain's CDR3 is CSASSSWAGDGYTF. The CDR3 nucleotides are TGCAGTGCTAGTAGTTCTTGGGCAGGGGATGGCTACACCTTC.

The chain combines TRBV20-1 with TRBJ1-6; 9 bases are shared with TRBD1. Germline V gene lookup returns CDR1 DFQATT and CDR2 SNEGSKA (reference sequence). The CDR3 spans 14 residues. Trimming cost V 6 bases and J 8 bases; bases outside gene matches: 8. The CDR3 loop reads CSAKIRDRDSPLHF. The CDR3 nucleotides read TGCAGTGCAAAAATCCGGGACAGGGATTCACCCCTCCACTTT.

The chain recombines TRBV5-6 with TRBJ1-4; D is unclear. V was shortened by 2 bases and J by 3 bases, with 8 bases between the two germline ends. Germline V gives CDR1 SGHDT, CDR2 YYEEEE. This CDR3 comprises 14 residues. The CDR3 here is CASSFRRANEKLFF. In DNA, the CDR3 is TGTGCCAGCAGCTTCCGCCGGGCTAATGAAAAACTGTTTTTT.

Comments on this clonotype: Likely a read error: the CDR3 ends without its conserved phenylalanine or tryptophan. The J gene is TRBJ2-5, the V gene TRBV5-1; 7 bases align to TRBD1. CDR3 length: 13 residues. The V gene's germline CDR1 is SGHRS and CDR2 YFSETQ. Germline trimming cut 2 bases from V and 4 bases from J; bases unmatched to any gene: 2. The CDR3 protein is CASSLPGGETQYL. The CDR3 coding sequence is TGCGCCAGCAGCTTACCAGGGGGAGAGACCCAGTACCTC.

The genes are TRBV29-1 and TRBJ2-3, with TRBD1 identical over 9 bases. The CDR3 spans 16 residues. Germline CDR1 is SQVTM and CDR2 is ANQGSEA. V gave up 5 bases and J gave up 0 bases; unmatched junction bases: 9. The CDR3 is CSVRGRTGASTDTQYF. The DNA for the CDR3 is TGCAGCGTTCGGGGGAGGACAGGGGCGAGCACAGATACGCAGTATTTT.

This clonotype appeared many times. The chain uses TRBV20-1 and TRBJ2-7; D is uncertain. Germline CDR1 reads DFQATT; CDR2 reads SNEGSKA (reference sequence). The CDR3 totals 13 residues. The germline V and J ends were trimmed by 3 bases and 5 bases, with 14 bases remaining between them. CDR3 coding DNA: TGCAGTGCTAGTTGGGTAGGGCACAACGAGCAGTACTTC. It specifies CSASWVGHNEQYF.

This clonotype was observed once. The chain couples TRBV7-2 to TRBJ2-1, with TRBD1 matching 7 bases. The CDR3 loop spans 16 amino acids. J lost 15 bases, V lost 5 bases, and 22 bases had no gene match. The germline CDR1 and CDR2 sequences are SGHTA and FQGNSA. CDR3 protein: CASSQSRQGNRRAPFF. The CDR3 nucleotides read TGTGCCAGCAGCCAAAGCCGACAGGGAAATCGGCGAGCTCCGTTCTTC. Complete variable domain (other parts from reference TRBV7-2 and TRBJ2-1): GAGVSQSPSNKVTEKGKDVELRCDPISGHTALYWYRQSLGQGLEFLIYFQGNSAPDKSGLPSDRFSAERTGGSVSTLTIQRTQQEDSAVYLCASSQSRQGNRRAPFFGPGTRLTVL.

The CDR3 nucleotides read TGCGCCAGCAGCCAAGAAGGGGACAGGACAGAGACCCAGTACTTC. Encoded protein: CASSQEGDRTETQYF. The V and J genes are TRBV4-1 and TRBJ2-5; 8 bases fit TRBD1. In germline, CDR1 is MGHRA, CDR2 YSYEKL. The CDR3 is 15 residues long. V dropped 0 bases and J dropped 4; count of bases not matched to a gene: 4.

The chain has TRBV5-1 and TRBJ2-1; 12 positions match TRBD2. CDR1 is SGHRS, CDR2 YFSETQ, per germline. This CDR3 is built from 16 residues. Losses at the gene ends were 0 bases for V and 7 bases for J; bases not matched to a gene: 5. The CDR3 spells CASSLDPSGGANEQFF. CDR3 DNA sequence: TGCGCCAGCAGCTTGGACCCTAGCGGGGGGGCAAATGAGCAGTTCTTC. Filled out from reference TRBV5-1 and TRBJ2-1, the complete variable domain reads KAGVTQTPRYLIKTRGQQVTLSCSPISGHRSVSWYQQTPGQGLQFLFEYFSETQRNKGNFPGRFSGRQFSNSRSEMNVSTLELGDSALYLCASSLDPSGGANEQFFGPGTRLTVL.

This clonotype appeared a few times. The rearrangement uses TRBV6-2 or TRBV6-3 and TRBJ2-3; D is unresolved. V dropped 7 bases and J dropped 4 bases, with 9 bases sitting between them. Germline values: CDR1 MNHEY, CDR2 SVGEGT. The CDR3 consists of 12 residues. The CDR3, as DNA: TGTGCCAGCAAGTACAATGCAGATACGCAGTATTTT. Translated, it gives CASKYNADTQYF.

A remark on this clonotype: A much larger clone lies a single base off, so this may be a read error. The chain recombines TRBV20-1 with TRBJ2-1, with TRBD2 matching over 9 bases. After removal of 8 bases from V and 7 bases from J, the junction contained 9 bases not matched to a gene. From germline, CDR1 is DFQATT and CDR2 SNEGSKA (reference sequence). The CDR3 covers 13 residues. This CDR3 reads CSTGTSRKNEQFF. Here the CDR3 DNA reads TGCAGTACCGGGACTAGCAGAAAAAATGAGCAGTTCTTC.

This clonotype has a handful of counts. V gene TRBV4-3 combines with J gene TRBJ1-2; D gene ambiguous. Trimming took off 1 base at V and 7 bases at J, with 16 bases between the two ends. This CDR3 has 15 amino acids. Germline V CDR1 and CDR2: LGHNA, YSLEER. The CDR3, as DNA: TGCGCCAGCAGCCAAGCGTTGGAAAAGGGTAGTGGCTACACCTTC. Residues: CASSQALEKGSGYTF.

The CDR3 coding sequence is TGTGCCACCAGCAGAGATCAAGGGGCGGCCGGCAATGAGCAGTTCTTC. It yields the protein CATSRDQGAAGNEQFF. The V gene is TRBV15, the J gene TRBJ2-1; TRBD1 might be the D (5 bases). The CDR3 extends over 16 amino acids. Germline CDR1 LNHNV, CDR2 YYDKDF (reference sequence). Trimming stripped 0 bases from V and 6 bases from J, with 15 bases between.

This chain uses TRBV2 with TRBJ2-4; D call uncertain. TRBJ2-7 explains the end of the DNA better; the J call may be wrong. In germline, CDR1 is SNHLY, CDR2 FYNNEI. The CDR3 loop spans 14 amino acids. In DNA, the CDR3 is TGTGCCAGCACCGCACAAGGTGTCCTTTCCGAGCAGTACTTC. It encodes CASTAQGVLSEQYF.

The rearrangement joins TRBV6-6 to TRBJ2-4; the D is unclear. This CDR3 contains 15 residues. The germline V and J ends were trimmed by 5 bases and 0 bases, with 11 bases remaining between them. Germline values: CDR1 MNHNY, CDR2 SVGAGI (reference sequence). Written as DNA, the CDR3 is TGTGCCAGCAGTCAGCCGGGTGAAGCCAAAAACATTCAGTACTTC. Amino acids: CASSQPGEAKNIQYF.

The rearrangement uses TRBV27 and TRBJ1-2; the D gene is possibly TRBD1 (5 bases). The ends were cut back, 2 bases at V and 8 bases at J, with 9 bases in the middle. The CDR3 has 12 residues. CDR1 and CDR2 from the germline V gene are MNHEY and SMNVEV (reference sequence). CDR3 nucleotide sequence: TGTGCCAGCAGTTTAGCAGGGAAGGGCTACACCTTC. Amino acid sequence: CASSLAGKGYTF.

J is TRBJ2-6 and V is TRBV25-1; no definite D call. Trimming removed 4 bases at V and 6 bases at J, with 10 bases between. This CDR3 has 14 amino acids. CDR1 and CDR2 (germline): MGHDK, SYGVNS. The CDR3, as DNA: TGTGCCAGCAGTGGGTCGGTCAAGGCCAACGTCCTGACTTTC. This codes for CASSGSVKANVLTF.

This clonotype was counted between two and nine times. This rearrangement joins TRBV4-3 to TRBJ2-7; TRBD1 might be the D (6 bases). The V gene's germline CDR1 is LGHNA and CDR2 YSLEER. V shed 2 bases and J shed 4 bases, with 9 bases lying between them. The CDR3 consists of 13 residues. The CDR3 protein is CASSQWTAYEQYF. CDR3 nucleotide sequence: TGCGCCAGCAGCCAATGGACAGCGTACGAGCAGTACTTC.

CDR3 sequence reads: CASSGGLAGKDTQYF. The CDR3 region has the DNA TGTGCCAGCAGTGGAGGACTAGCGGGGAAGGATACGCAGTATTTT. This chain connects TRBV2 to TRBJ2-3; 12 bases align to TRBD2. With 4 bases clipped from V and 6 bases from J, the junction kept 5 bases outside the gene matches. The CDR3 extends over 15 amino acids. Germline V CDR1 and CDR2: SNHLY, FYNNEI.